This TCR beta chain was captured in a study of CD8+ T cells in alopecia areata. Extracted RNA was reverse transcribed into cDNA, the sequencing template. This table comes from immunoSEQ multiplex PCR, and its TCRdb copy is limited to in-frame clones, with some not included. The table has hundreds of thousands of clones, approximately 61% seen once. Lesional scalp punch biopsies and peripheral blood were collected from alopecia areata patients. The CDR3 is 13 residues long. The germline CDR1 and CDR2 sequences are SGHDT and YYEEEE. The junction had 0 bases not matched to a gene; V was cut back by 0 bases and J by 4 bases.

The source of this sequence is a human donor with alopecia areata. This rearrangement joins TRBV5-6 to TRBJ2-7; 8 nucleotides line up with TRBD1. The sequenced sample was CD4+ T cells sorted from blood, obtained at week 0. DNA of the CDR3: TGTGCCAGCAGCTTGGACAGGGGGTACGAGCAGTACTTC. Translating it yields CASSLDRGYEQYF.